This T cell receptor beta chain was sequenced in a study of cytomegalovirus exposure and HLA in healthy donors. This CDR3 is 16 amino acids long. Germline trimming cut 0 bases from V and 3 bases from J; bases unmatched to any gene: 6. Germline lookup yields CDR1 SGHRS and CDR2 YFSETQ. This PCR relied on a set of 60 Vbeta primers and 13 Jbeta primers. Only in-frame clones appear in the TCRdb table, and some are missing; sequencing was by immunoSEQ multiplex PCR. This table holds some 150,000 clones, 70% to 90% found once. The source is a man aged 45-65 years in good health and CMV-seronegative. J is TRBJ2-3 and V is TRBV5-1, with 8 positions matching TRBD1. Input material: PBMCs. The CDR3 sequence is CASSLGTTGGTDTQYF. The CDR3 region has the DNA TGCGCCAGCAGCTTGGGTACCACAGGGGGGACAGATACGCAGTATTTT.